This TCR beta chain appears in the sequencing data of a study of cytomegalovirus exposure and HLA in healthy donors. Overall study: Unique TCR beta sequences numbering approximately 120 million came from 150 million to 200 million T cells in an earlier analysis. Study observations and caveats: Presence/absence analyses assumed roughly uniform sequencing depth across donors, which may not hold. Later analysis associated a missense DCLRE1C variant with TCR beta V- and J-gene trimming.

The study ran its PCR with 60 Vbeta and 13 Jbeta primers. TCRdb keeps only in-frame clones here, not all; method: immunoSEQ multiplex PCR. The table has about 160,000 clones, roughly 85% seen once. CDR3 size: 13 residues. Losses at the gene ends were 3 bases for V and 4 bases for J; bases not matched to a gene: 2. Germline CDR1 reads SGHNT; CDR2 reads YYREEE (reference sequence). In regard to this clone: Antigen: not known.

The chain uses TRBV5-4 and TRBJ2-5; 8 bases map to TRBD1. Material: PBMCs. The TCR originated in a woman in her twenties or thirties in good health and CMV-seronegative. The CDR3 region has the DNA TGTGCCAGCAGCTCCGACAGGGGAGAGACCCAGTACTTC. It codes for CASSSDRGETQYF.